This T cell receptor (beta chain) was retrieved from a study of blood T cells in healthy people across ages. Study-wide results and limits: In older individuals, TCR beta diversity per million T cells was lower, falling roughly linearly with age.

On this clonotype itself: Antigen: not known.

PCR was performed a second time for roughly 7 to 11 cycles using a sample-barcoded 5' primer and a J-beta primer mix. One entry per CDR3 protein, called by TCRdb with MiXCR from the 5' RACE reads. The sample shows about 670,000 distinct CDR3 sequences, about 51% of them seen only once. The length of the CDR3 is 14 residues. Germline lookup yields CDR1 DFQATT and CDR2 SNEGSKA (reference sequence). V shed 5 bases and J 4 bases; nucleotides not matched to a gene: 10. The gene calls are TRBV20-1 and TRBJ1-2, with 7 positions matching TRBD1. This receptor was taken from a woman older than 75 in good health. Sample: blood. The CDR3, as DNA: TGCAGTGCTCACGGGACAGCTAATGCCTATGGCTACACCTTC. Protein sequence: CSAHGTANAYGYTF.